This T cell receptor beta chain was sequenced in a study of cytomegalovirus exposure and HLA in healthy donors. Despite likely unrecorded immune exposures, the donors were nominally healthy at the time of sampling. CDR1 and CDR2 from the germline V gene are MDHEN and SYDVKM. J gave up 3 bases and V 7 bases, and 11 bases lay outside the gene matches. The CDR3 length is 16 residues. This clone was found a few times. Primers for the PCR totalled 60 Vbeta and 13 Jbeta. Profiled with immunoSEQ multiplex PCR; TCRdb holds only in-frame clones, not every one. Of about 100,000 clones listed, over 65% were seen once; the top ten hold 0.6% to 0.95%.

The source of this sequence is a woman aged 55 to 70 in good health and CMV-seronegative. V is TRBV28 and J is TRBJ2-1; 8 nucleotides match TRBD1. The sample consisted of PBMCs. The CDR3 sequence: CASTSQAGGLYNEQFF. The DNA for the CDR3 is TGTGCCAGCACCTCCCAGGCAGGGGGCCTCTACAATGAGCAGTTCTTC.